This record concerns one TCR beta chain sequence. The target of this receptor is not known. No much larger clone exists at a distance of one base, and base qualities are not known. The sample belongs to a study of cytomegalovirus exposure and HLA in healthy donors (dated by TCRdb to between 2016 and 2019). Background on the whole study: An earlier analysis of 587 of the donors reported 250 to 350 Gb of sequence data and 100 million to 120 million unique TCR beta sequences obtained from about 179 million T cells. About five DR-DQ haplotypes were treated as single units for association and clustering because of strong linkage in the cohort. The study used immunosequencing to profile the T cell repertoires of approximately 640 subjects and linked those repertoires to cytomegalovirus serostatus. Rather than using new phenotypic data, the later analysis identified candidate immune exposures from TCR beta sequences and from how often those sequences occurred across donors. A later analysis re-examined previously published TCR beta repertoires from roughly 650 donors and added high-resolution HLA genotyping to investigate patterns of TCR occurrence. Among the roughly 390 genotyped donors, about 83% belonged to the genetic ancestry cluster associated with self-reported Caucasian donors. A separate validation cohort of some 130 different subjects was used in addition to the roughly 670-subject first cohort. The study combined high-throughput TCR immunosequencing, statistical association of individual TCRs with disease status, and machine learning to predict cytomegalovirus infection status. Typing coverage varied by locus: roughly 620-640 donors for A, B, C, DRB1 and DQB1; more than 500 for DQA1; over 600 for DPA1; 450 to 480 for DPB1. The study was designed to test whether signatures of past pathogen exposure could be identified by cataloging public T cell receptors. Every discovery cohort repertoire had been produced on one sequencing platform. A later genetic analysis took genome-wide SNP genotypes for about 55% of the 666 donors and used that subset as a discovery cohort. An earlier analysis of 587 of the donors used high-throughput TCR beta sequencing to judge whether each TCR beta V gene segment behaved as functional or pseudogenic. Roughly 300 gigabases of sequencing data and approximately 85 million unique TCR sequences were included in an early release covering about 700 HLA-typed donors. Among over 350 genotyped donors of the cohort, an average of 235,054 unique TCR beta nucleotide sequences were sequenced per donor, around 20% of them non-productive. Alongside the repertoire data, information on donor age, sex, ethnicity and CMV serostatus was compiled. HLA typing covered class I and class II loci at four-digit resolution.

The cohort consisted of hundreds of healthy bone marrow donors. All cohort members were sampled while nominally healthy, although unrecorded immune exposures were likely present. The donor tested CMV seropositive, placing the donor among the 290 or so seropositive members of the cohort. A peripheral blood sample was provided by each donor, and peripheral blood mononuclear cells were used for TCR beta sequencing. Genomic DNA extraction from the blood cell samples was performed with the Qiagen DNeasy Blood Extraction Kit. The library was obtained by the immunoSEQ multiplex PCR assay. The multiplex PCR relied on a mix of 60 forward primers for TCR Vbeta segments and 13 reverse primers for TCR Jbeta segments. The CDR3 region of rearranged TCR beta genes was amplified from genomic DNA by a multiplex PCR assay. The Illumina HiSeq System was used to sequence the amplified TCR beta libraries as 87-base-pair reads. Regarding the original processing steps: In a later analysis, tens of millions of unique TCR beta chains were counted across the 500 to 850 repertoires, and roughly 11 million of these chains were shared by at least two donors. A nearest-neighbor algorithm error-corrected the raw reads and collapsed the reads into unique sequences, merging closely related sequences to remove PCR and sequencing errors. Alignment of CDR3 sequences to IMGT reference sequences was used to assign V, D and J gene segments. For a sequence to be retained, a match of at least six nucleotides to both a V gene segment and a J gene segment was required. Rearrangements were classified as productive when the CDR3 lacked stop codons and remained in frame with V and J, and all other rearrangements were classified as non-productive. Following IMGT convention, CDR3 was defined as the stretch from the second conserved V-encoded cysteine up to the conserved J-encoded phenylalanine. The earlier analysis of approximately 590 of the donors excluded any sequence lacking an unambiguous match to a single V gene segment. An earlier analysis of over 450 of the donors classified V segments as functional when productive rearrangements were above 56.7% and as segregating when the standard deviation between donors was above 5%. To diagnose cytomegalovirus status from the catalog of TCR beta chain sequences, a statistical classification framework was built. A later analysis assigned V and J genes by comparing TCR nucleotide sequences with IMGT/GENE-DB human TR gene sequences. The TCRdist pipeline was used in a later analysis to assign CDR3 sequences and most-parsimonious VDJ recombination scenarios. In a later analysis, each TCR beta chain was defined by its CDR3 amino acid sequence together with its V-gene family, and reads lacking a unique V-gene family were excluded. In a later analysis, 450 to 600 highly shared, low-generation-probability nucleotide sequences were removed to address suspected cross-contamination and a sequencing artifact. In a later analysis, a clonal expansion index for each public chain was calculated from normalized within-repertoire ranks of inferred template counts. Generation probabilities in a later analysis came from a VDJ recombination model fitted to out-of-frame rearrangements, and those results were checked against IGoR. A later analysis scored TCR-TCR, TCR-HLA and TCR-CMV co-occurrence with hypergeometric tests, applying a repertoire-size bias correction to TCR pairs. To estimate false discovery rates, a later analysis permuted the HLA or CMV assignments 20 times. In a later analysis, co-occurring TCRs were grouped with DBSCAN, and TCRdist sequence similarity was added when clustering was performed within HLA-allele-positive subsets. Repertoires with fewer than 30,000 or more than 120,000 public chains, plus five repertoires with anomalous nucleotide sharing, were excluded from co-occurrence clustering. TCRdb carries this immuneACCESS record with in-frame sequences only. Its versions omit some clonotypes, under half of them owing to an unresolved V gene in the studies checked, with the rest unexplained. V and J calls and clone size are copied from that table; D and trimming were computed from the DNA. This sample comprises about 59,000 clones, 80% to 90% of them detected only once. Jointly, the top ten make up about 1.6% of the sample.

The paper's findings and limits, for the study overall: In a later analysis, more than 15,000 TCR beta sequences were associated with specific HLA alleles at a false discovery rate of 0.05. A later analysis reported that several top co-occurrence clusters appeared linked to parvovirus B19, influenza, CMV and Epstein-Barr virus. Strong co-occurrence of HLA alleles, especially DR and DQ, made assigning TCR associations to individual alleles difficult. While some public TCRs were present in many individuals, most TCR sequences turned up only very rarely across donors. Because the 87-base-pair reads could not distinguish some IMGT-functional V segments, including TRBV6-2 and TRBV6-3, those segments were excluded. Broadly in line with IMGT annotations, most TCR beta V segments showed up in productive rearrangements about 90% or about 30% of the time in an earlier analysis of approximately 640 of the donors. This cohort had only TCR beta chains sequenced, and the lack of alpha or paired-chain data limited which features could be detected. A cluster of highly shared sequence variants was judged likely to represent a technical artifact of the sequencing pipeline. Because HLA typing was unavailable for some donors at each locus, only the typed subset was used in association tests. Because counts were too low, about 18 rarely observed V segments, including chromosome 9 orphons, were excluded from the earlier analysis of several hundred of the donors. A total of 150 or so TCR beta chains were listed by the study as associated with cytomegalovirus. In vitro tests confirmed that a few of the cytomegalovirus-associated TCR beta chains recognize cytomegalovirus antigens. The only immune exposure information available for the cohort was CMV serostatus. A further reported finding was that TCR beta sequences accurately predicted the HLA-A and HLA-B alleles for most subjects in the first cohort. A later analysis found that most CMV-associated TCR beta chains appeared HLA-restricted, with HLA associations seemingly driven largely by CMV exposure. According to the authors, the approach could potentially be generalized to other disease states and immunological phenotypes. A later genetic analysis associated a missense DCLRE1C variant with V-gene and J-gene trimming of TCR beta chains, and an independent cohort replicated the association. Sequencing depth was assumed to be roughly uniform across donors in the presence/absence analyses, though that assumption may not hold. Correlated functional status among segregating V segments might reflect linkage disequilibrium, but an unknown experimental factor could not be ruled out. Compared with equally common non-associated chains, HLA-associated TCR beta chains in a later analysis were more clonally expanded and had lower generation probabilities. A later analysis found that TCR association rates varied across HLA loci, with DRB1 alleles showing the most associated TCRs and HLA-C alleles the fewest. According to a later genetic analysis, donors in an Asian-associated ancestry cluster had fewer N-insertions in productive TCRs than the roughly 700-donor mean. The classifier was reported to diagnose cytomegalovirus status with high specificity and sensitivity in both the original and validation cohorts.

According to the germline V gene (reference sequence), CDR1 reads SEHNR and CDR2 reads FQNEAQ. There are 11 amino acids in the CDR3, from cysteine to phenylalanine inclusive. Only the CDR3 portion is preserved as DNA: 33 bases, with reading frame beginning at the first base. The V end loses 3 bases and the J end loses 5 bases, and a stretch of 4 bases separates them. The sample comprised PBMCs. The TCR comes from a man younger than 40 in good health and CMV-seropositive. The sequence joins TRBV7-9 to TRBJ1-1; no confident D gene assignment can be made. CDR3 reads: CASSFRTEAFF. The nucleotide sequence is TGTGCCAGCAGCTTCAGAACTGAAGCTTTCTTT. The full variable domain, completed from the reference TRBV7-9 and TRBJ1-1 proteins outside the CDR3, reads DTGVSQNPRHKITKRGQNVTFRCDPISEHNRLYWYRQTLGQGPEFLTYFQNEAQLEKSRLLSDRFSAERPKGSFSTLEIQRTEQGDSAMYLCASSFRTEAFFGQGTRLTVV.